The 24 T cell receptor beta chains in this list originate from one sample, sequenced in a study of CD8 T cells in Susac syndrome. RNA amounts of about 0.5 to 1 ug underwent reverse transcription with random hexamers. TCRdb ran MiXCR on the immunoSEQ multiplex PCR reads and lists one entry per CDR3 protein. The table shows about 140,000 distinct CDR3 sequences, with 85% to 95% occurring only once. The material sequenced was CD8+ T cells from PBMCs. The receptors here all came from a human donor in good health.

Here the CDR3 DNA reads TGTGCCAGCAGTGAAGCGACAGCGGCGGGCCCCTACAATGAGCAGTTCTTC. As protein: CASSEATAAGPYNEQFF. V is TRBV2 and J is TRBJ2-1; the D call may be TRBD1 or TRBD2 (5 bases each). Per germline, CDR1 SNHLY and CDR2 FYNNEI. The CDR3 covers 17 residues. V was cut by 0 bases and J by 2 bases, with 14 bases left in between. Based on the CDR3 plus reference TRBV2 and TRBJ2-1, the full variable domain is EPEVTQTPSHQVTQMGQEVILRCVPISNHLYFYWYRQILGQKVEFLVSFYNNEISEKSEIFDDQFSVERPDGSNFTLKIRSTKLEDSAMYFCASSEATAAGPYNEQFFGPGTRLTVL.

Here the CDR3 DNA reads TGTGCCATAGCGTTAGGGTTTGCAGATACGCAGTATTTT. Residues: CAIALGFADTQYF. The chain couples TRBV6-6 to TRBJ2-3; weak D call: TRBD2 (5 bases). Trimming cost V 10 bases and J 4 bases, with 15 bases left between them. The CDR3 spans 13 residues. Germline V gene data show CDR1 as MNHNY and CDR2 as SVGAGI (reference sequence).

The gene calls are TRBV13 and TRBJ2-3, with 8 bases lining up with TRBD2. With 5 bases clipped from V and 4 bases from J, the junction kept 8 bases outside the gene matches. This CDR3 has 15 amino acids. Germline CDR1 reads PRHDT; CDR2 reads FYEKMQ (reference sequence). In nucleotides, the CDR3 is TGTGCCAGCAGCGCCAGCCTCGGGGGGGCAGATACGCAGTATTTT. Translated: CASSASLGGADTQYF.

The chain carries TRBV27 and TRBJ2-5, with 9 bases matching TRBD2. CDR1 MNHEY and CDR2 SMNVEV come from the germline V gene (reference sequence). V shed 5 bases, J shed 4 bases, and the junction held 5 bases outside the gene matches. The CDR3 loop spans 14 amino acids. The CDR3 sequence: CASSPGTSLETQYF. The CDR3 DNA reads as TGTGCCAGCAGTCCCGGGACTAGCCTAGAGACCCAGTACTTC.

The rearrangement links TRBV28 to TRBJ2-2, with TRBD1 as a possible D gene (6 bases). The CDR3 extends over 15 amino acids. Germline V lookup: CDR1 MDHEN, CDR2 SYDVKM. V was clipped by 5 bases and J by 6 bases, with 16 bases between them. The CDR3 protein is CASSARGVRAGELFF. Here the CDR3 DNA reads TGTGCCAGCAGTGCCAGGGGTGTTCGTGCCGGGGAGCTGTTTTTT.

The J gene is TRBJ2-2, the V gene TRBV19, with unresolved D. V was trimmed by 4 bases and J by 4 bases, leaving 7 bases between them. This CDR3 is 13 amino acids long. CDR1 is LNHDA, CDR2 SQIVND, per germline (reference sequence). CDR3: CASSTWGTGELFF. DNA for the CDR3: TGTGCCAGTAGTACATGGGGCACCGGGGAGCTGTTTTTT.

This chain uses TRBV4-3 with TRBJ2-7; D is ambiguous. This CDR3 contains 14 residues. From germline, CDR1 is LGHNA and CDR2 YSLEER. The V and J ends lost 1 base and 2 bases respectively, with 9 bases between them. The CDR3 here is CASSQGAAAYEQYF. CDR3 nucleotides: TGCGCCAGCAGCCAAGGGGCAGCAGCCTACGAGCAGTACTTC.

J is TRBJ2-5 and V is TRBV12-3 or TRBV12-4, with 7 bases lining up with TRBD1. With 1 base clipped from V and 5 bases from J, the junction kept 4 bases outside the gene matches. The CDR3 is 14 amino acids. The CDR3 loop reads CASSLEGARETQYF. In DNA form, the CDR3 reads TGTGCCAGCAGTTTAGAGGGGGCGAGGGAGACCCAGTACTTC.

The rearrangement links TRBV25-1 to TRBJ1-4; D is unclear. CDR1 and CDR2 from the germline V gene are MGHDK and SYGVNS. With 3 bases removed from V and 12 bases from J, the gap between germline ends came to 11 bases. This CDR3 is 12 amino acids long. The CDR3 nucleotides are TGTGCCAGCAGTGATTTGGTTGGGGAACTGTTTTTT. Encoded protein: CASSDLVGELFF.

CDR3 residues: CASSLAVVGETQYF. CDR3 in DNA: TGTGCCAGCAGCTTAGCGGTGGTAGGGGAGACCCAGTACTTC. This rearrangement joins TRBV7-2 to TRBJ2-5; D is unresolved. The V end was cut by 0 bases, the J end by 5 bases, with 10 bases between. The CDR3 covers 14 residues. From germline, CDR1 is SGHTA and CDR2 FQGNSA.

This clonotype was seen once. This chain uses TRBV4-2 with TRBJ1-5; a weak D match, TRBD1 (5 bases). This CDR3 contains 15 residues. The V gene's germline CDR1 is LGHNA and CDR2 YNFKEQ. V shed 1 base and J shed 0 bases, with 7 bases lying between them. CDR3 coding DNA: TGTGCCAGCAGCCAAGGACAGTATAGCAATCAGCCCCAGCATTTT. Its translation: CASSQGQYSNQPQHF.

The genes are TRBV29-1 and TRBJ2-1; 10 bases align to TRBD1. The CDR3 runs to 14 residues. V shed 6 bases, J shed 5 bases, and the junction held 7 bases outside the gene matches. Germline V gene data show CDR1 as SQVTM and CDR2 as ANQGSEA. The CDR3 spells CSVGPGQGNNEQFF. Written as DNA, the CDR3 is TGCAGCGTGGGCCCGGGACAGGGGAACAATGAGCAGTTCTTC.

As DNA, the CDR3 is TGTGCCAGCAGCCCCGCGGGTCCTGCGGATACGCAGTATTTT. Translating it yields CASSPAGPADTQYF. V gene TRBV27 combines with J gene TRBJ2-3; perhaps TRBD2 as D (5 bases). CDR1 is MNHEY, CDR2 SMNVEV, per germline (reference sequence). This CDR3 has 14 residues. V dropped 6 bases and J dropped 6 bases, with 16 bases sitting between them.

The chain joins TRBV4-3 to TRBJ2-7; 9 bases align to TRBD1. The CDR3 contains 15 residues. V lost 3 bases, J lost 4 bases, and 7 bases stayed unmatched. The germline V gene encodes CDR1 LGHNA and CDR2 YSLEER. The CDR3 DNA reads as TGCGCCAGCAGCCAGGAGGGACAGGGCCATTACGAGCAGTACTTC. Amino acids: CASSQEGQGHYEQYF.

The CDR3 region has the DNA TGTGCCACCCTACGATCGGGCAATGAGCAGTTCTTC. As protein: CATLRSGNEQFF. The chain links TRBV27 to TRBJ2-1; D unclear. V was shortened by 10 bases and J by 6 bases, with 13 bases between the two germline ends. The CDR3 extends over 12 amino acids. Germline values: CDR1 MNHEY, CDR2 SMNVEV (reference sequence).

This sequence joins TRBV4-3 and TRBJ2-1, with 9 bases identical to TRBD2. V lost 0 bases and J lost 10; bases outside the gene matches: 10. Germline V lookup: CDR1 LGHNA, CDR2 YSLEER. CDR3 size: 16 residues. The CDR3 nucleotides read TGCGCCAGCAGCCAAGATCTTGCGGGAGGGAGGAAAGAGCAGTTCTTC. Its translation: CASSQDLAGGRKEQFF.

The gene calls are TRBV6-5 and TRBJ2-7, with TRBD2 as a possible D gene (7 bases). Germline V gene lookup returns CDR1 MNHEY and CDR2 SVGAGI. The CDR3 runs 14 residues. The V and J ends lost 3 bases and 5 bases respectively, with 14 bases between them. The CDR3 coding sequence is TGTGCCAGCAGTTATAGTCGGGGGGCGGACGAGCAGTACTTC. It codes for CASSYSRGADEQYF.

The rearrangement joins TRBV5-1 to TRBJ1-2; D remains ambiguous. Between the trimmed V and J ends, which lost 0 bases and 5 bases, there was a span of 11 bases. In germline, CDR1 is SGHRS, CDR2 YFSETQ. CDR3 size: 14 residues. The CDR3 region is CASSLVVESYGYTF. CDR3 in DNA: TGCGCCAGCAGCTTGGTAGTGGAATCGTATGGCTACACCTTC.

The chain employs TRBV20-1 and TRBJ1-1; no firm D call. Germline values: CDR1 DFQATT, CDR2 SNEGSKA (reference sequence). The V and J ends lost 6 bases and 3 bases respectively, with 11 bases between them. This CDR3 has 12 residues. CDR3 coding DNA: TGCAGTGCCATTAACCGGTACACTGAAGCTTTCTTT. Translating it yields CSAINRYTEAFF.

The CDR3 loop is CASRPVGGHYGYTF. CDR3 DNA: TGTGCCAGCAGACCCGTCGGGGGGCACTATGGCTACACCTTC. J is TRBJ1-2 and V is TRBV27; tentative D call: TRBD1 (6 bases). CDR1 and CDR2 from the germline V gene are MNHEY and SMNVEV (reference sequence). Deletions cut 6 bases from V and 3 bases from J, with 14 bases between. The CDR3 spans 14 residues.

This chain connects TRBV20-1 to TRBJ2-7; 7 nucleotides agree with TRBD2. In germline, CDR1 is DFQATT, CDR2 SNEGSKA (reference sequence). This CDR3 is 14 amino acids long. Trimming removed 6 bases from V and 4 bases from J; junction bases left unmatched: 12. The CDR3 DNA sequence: TGCAGTGCCCCCTGGGAGGGGTCATTTTACGAGCAGTACTTC. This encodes CSAPWEGSFYEQYF.

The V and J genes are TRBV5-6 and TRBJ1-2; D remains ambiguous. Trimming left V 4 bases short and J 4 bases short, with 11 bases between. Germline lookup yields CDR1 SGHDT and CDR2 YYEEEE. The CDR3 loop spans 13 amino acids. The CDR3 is CASSPMGFYGYTF. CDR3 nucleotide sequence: TGTGCCAGCAGCCCCATGGGGTTCTATGGCTACACCTTC. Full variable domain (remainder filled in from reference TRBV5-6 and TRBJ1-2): DAGVTQSPTHLIKTRGQQVTLRCSPKSGHDTVSWYQQALGQGPQFIFQYYEEEERQRGNFPDRFSGHQFPNYSSELNVNALLLGDSALYLCASSPMGFYGYTFGSGTRLTVV.

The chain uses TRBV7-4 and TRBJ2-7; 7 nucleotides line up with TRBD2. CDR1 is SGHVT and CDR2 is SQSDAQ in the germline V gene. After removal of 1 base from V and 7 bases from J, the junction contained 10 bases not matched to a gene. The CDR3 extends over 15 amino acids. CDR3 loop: CASSLGRGSISEQYF. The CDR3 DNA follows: TGTGCCAGCAGCTTAGGGCGCGGGAGTATTAGTGAGCAGTACTTC. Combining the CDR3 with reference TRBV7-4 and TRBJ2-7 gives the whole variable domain GAGVSQSPRYKVAKRGRDVALRCDSISGHVTLYWYRQTLGQGSEVLTYSQSDAQRDKSGRPSGRFSAERPERSVSTLKIQRTEQGDSAVYLCASSLGRGSISEQYFGPGTRLTVT.

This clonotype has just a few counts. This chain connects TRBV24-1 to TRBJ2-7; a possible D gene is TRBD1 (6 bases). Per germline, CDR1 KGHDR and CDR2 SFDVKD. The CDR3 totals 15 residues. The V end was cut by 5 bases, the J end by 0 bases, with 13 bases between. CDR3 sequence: CATSARDTGSYEQYF. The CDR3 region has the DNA TGTGCCACCAGTGCCCGGGACACCGGCTCCTACGAGCAGTACTTC.